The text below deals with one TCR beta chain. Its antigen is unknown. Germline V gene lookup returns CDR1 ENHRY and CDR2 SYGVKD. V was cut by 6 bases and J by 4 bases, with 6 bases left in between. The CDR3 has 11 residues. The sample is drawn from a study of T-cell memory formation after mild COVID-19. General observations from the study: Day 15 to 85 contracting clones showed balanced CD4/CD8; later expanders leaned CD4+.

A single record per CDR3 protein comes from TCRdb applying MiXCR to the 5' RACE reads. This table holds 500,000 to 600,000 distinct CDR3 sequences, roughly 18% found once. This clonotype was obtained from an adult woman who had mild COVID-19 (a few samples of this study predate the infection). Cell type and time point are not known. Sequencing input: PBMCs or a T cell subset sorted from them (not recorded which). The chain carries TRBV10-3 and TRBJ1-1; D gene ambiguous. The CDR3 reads CAIRRGTEAFF. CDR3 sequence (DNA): TGTGCCATCAGGCGTGGCACTGAAGCTTTCTTT.